Listed below are T cell receptor beta chains from one sample, sequenced in a study of glioma-infiltrating T cells after dendritic cell vaccination. TCRdb keeps only in-frame clones here, not all; method: immunoSEQ multiplex PCR. The sample lists more than 20,000 clones; around nine tenths were seen once. The material sequenced was blood, taken after dendritic cell vaccination. These receptors were taken from a human donor with glioblastoma. The CDR3 runs from the conserved cysteine through the conserved F or W.

V	CDR3
TRBV29-1	CSVPDRDRGTDTQYF
TRBV6-5	CASRTGDYGYTF
TRBV4-1	CASSPTGQVYGYTF
TRBV14	CASSHGLARNTGELFF
TRBV6-1	CASGGTGGEGFSNQPQHF
TRBV7-8	CASSLFSTGELFF
TRBV7-2	CASNPPGPAYEQYF
TRBV6-1	CASSGRDRGLRTEAFF
TRBV19	CASSTTRNTEAFF
TRBV6-5	CASSSPVGGEQYF
TRBV5-1	CASSLGGVSTDTQYF
TRBV5-5	CASSLGVRTENYGYTF
TRBV2	CASSDGTLYGEQFF
TRBV4-1	CASSQGARGWEKLFF
TRBV15	CATSRVGSGSYNEQFF
TRBV7-9	CASSFADSQDEQYF
TRBV27	CASSPGPEGYGYTF
TRBV5-6	CASSSRDGLAYEQYF
TRBV6-1	CASSEASGGYTDTQYF
TRBV5-1	CASSSDRGSDYSNQPQHF
TRBV27	CASGFGTVLSDGYTF
TRBV27	CASSLGDRTGANVLTF
TRBV5-1	CASSLDGALDF
TRBV7-9	CASSLLAGGQTGNEQFF
TRBV30	CAWSPGHNSPLHF
TRBV10-1	CASSESGGGAQETQYF
TRBV6-4	CASSTGGGQPQHF
TRBV2	CASSRGVAYNEQFF
TRBV23-1	CASKFAGGGGETQYF
TRBV11-2	CASSRAWTGQETQYF
TRBV6-1	CASSEAPGRHGYTF
TRBV7-2	CASSSGLGSDTQYF
TRBV2	CASSEGRGYTEAFF
TRBV19	CASSIEQGVNYEQYF
TRBV2	CASSERTSTNSPLHF
TRBV18	CASSPRTGPGEQYF
TRBV5-8	CASSLVGHQSYEQYF
TRBV10-1	CASSDQWRHPPYYGYTF
TRBV6-1	CASSEPRGGWVETQYF
TRBV7-9	CASSLAVGGLYGYTF
TRBV30	CAWSGQLGLGYTF
TRBV5-1	CASSLTGTDTQYF
TRBV5-4	CASNKDPGENTEAFF
TRBV27	CASRCLQVRGTGELFF
TRBV29-1	CSVPGGPSEQYF
TRBV9	CASSVATSNRVYEQYF
TRBV7-9	CASSLTPPMGDEQFF
TRBV6-6	CASSYLQGRGYTF
TRBV19	CASSRNRGSQETQYF
TRBV10-1	CASSEGGAREKLFF